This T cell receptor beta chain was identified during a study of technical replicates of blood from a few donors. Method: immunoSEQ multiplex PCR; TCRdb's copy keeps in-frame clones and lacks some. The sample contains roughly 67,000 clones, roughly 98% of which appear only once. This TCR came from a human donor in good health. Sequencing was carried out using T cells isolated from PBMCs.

CDR3 loop: CAITTTGEGTEAFF. The CDR3 DNA reads as TGTGCCATCACCACGACAGGGGAGGGGACTGAAGCTTTCTTT. The chain recombines TRBV10-3 with TRBJ1-1, with 8 bases that match TRBD1. This CDR3 contains 14 residues. Germline CDR1 and CDR2: ENHRY and SYGVKD. Trimming removed 7 bases from V and 5 bases from J; junction bases left unmatched: 9.